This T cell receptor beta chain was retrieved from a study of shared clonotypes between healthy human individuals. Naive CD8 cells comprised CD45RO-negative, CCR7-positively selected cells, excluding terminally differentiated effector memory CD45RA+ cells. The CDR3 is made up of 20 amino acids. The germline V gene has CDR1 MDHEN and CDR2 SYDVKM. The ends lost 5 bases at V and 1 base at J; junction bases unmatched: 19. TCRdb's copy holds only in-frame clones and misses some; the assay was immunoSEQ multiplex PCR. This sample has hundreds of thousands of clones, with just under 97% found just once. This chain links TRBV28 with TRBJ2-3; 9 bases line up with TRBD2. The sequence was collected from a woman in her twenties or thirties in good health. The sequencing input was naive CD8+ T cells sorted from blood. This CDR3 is CASSTIAGAGRTHRTDTQYF. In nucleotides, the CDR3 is TGTGCCAGCAGTACCATAGCGGGGGCGGGGAGGACGCACCGCACAGATACGCAGTATTTT.